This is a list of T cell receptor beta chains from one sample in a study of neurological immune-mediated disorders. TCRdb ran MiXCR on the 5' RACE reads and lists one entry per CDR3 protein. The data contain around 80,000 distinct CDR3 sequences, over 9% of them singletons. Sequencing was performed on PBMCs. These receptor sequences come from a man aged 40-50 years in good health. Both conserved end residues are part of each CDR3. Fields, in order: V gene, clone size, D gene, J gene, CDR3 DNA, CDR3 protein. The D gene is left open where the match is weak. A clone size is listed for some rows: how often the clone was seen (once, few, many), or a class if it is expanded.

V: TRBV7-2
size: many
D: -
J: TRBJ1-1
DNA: TGTGCCAGCAGCCCTGCGGGTGTTGAAGCTTTCTTT
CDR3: CASSPAGVEAFF

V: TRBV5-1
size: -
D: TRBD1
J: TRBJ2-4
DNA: TGCGCCAGCAGCCCTGACAGGGGCGACAAAAACATTCAGTACTTC
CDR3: CASSPDRGDKNIQYF

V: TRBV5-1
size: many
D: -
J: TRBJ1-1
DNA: TGCGCCAGCAGCTCCCAGGGAGCGGACACTGAAGCTTTCTTT
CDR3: CASSSQGADTEAFF

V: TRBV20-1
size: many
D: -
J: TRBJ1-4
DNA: TGCAGTGCTCCCCTAGAGGGGAAAAAACTGTTTTTT
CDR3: CSAPLEGKKLFF

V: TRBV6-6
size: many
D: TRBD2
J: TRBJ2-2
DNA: TGTGCCAGCACCCACGGCGGCCTAGCGGGGGGAAGGACCGGGGAGCTGTTTTTT
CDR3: CASTHGGLAGGRTGELFF

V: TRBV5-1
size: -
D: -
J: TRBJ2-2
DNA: TGCGCCAGCAGACCGAGGGGCGCAGACGGGGAGATGTTTTTT
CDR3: CASRPRGADGEMFF

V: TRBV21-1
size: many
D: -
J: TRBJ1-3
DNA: TGTGCCAGCACCATAAAATCAGGGGGGGTCAGACGTAACACCATATATTTT
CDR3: CASTIKSGGVRRNTIYF

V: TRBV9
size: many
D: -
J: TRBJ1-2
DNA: TGTGCCAGCAGCGGAGGGCACCGGGGCTATGGCTACACCTTC
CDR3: CASSGGHRGYGYTF

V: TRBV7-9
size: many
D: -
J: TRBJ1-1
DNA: TGTGCCAGCAGCTCCTCCCATTACACTGAAGCTTTCTTT
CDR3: CASSSSHYTEAFF

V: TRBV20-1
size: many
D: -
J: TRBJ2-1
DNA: TGCAGTGCTAGCGGGGAAAGGGGTTTGGGTGGGCAGTTCTTC
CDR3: CSASGERGLGGQFF

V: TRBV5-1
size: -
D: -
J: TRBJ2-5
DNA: -
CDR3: CASSFYICSARGLAGGWETQYF

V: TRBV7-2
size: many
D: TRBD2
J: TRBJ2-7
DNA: TGTGCCAGCAGCTTTCGGGGACTAGCGGGCTTGTACGAGCAGTACTTC
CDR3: CASSFRGLAGLYEQYF

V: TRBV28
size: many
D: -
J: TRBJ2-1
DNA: TGTGCCAGCAGTTTTGGGTACAATGAGCAGTTCTTC
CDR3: CASSFGYNEQFF

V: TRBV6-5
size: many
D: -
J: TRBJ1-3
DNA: TGTGCCAGCAGCACAGGCGGAGGGACCATATATTTT
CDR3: CASSTGGGTIYF

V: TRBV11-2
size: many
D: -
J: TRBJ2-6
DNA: TGTGCCAGCAGCCAGGGCCCTGGGGCCAACGTCCTGACTTTC
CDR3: CASSQGPGANVLTF

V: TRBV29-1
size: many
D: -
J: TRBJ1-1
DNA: TGCAGCGTTGAAGTGCGGGGGTTGAACACTGAAGCTTTCTTT
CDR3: CSVEVRGLNTEAFF

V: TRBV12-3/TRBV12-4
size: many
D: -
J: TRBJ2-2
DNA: TGTGCCAGCAGTTTCCGGAGGAGCGGGGAGCTGTTTTTT
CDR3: CASSFRRSGELFF

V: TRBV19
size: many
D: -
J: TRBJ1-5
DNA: TGTGCCAGTAGTATGGGGGGGGCCTATCAGCCCCAGCATTTT
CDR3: CASSMGGAYQPQHF

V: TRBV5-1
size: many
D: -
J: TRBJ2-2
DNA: TGCGCCAGCAGCCCGGGACCGAACACCGGGGAGCTGTTTTTT
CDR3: CASSPGPNTGELFF

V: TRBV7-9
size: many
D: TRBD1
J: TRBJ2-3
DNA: TGTGCCAGCAGCTTTGACAGGGCCGCTACAGATACGCAGTATTTT
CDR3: CASSFDRAATDTQYF

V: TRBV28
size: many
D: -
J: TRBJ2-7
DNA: TGTGCCAGCAGTTTGGACAAACCTCGGACCGAGCAGTACTTC
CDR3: CASSLDKPRTEQYF

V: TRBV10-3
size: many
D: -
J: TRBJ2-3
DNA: TGTGCCATCAGAACTAGCTCACGCACAGATACGCAGTATTTT
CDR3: CAIRTSSRTDTQYF

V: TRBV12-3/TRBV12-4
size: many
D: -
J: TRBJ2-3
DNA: TGTGCCAGCAGTTTAGCCACTTTCGGAGTCTTTACCCTCACAGATACGCAGTATTTT
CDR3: CASSLATFGVFTLTDTQYF

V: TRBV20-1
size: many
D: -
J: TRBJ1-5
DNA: TGCAGTGCTAGATCCTGGCAGGCGAGCAATCAGCCCCAGCATTTT
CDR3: CSARSWQASNQPQHF

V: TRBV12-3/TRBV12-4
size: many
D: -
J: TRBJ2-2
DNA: TGTGCCAGCAGTTTTCAGGACCCACCCTCCGGGGAGCTGTTTTTT
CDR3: CASSFQDPPSGELFF

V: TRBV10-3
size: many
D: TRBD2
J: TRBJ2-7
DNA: TGTGCCATCAGTGAGGCCTTTAGCGGGAGGAGCTCCTACGAGCAGTACTTC
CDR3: CAISEAFSGRSSYEQYF

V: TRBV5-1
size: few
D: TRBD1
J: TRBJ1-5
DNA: TGCGCCAGCAGCCTGACAGGGGTCAGAAATAGCAATCAGCCCCAGCATTTT
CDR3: CASSLTGVRNSNQPQHF

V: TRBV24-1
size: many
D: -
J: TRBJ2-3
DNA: TGTGCCACCAGTGACCCTAAGGGGGGCCGGATGGTCACAGATACGCAGTATTTT
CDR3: CATSDPKGGRMVTDTQYF

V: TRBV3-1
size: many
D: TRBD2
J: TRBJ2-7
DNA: TGTGCCAGCAGCCAATCCGGACTAGGGCCCTACGAGCAGTACTTC
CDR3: CASSQSGLGPYEQYF

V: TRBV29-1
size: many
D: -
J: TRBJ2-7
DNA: TGCAGCGTTGAAACAGGGACCTCCTACGAGCAGTACTTC
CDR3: CSVETGTSYEQYF

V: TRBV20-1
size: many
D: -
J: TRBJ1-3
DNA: TGCAGTGCTAGAACACACGGCGAAATTGGAAACACCATATATTTT
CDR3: CSARTHGEIGNTIYF

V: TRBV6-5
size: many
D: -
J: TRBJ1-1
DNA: TGTGCCAGCAGTTACACCGACAGTAACACTGAAGCTTTCTTT
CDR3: CASSYTDSNTEAFF

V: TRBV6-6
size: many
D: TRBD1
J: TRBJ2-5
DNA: TGTGCCAGCAGTCCCTCGGACAGGGCGGCGGGAGAGACCCAGTACTTC
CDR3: CASSPSDRAAGETQYF

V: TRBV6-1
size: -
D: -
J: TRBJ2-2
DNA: TGTGCCAGCAGTGCTTCGGGAGCTTACACCGGGGAGCTGTTTTTT
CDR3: CASSASGAYTGELFF

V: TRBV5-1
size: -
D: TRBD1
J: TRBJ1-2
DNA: TGCGCCAGCAGCTTCGAATTAATGATCTACTGGGACAGGGGGCTCTATGGCTACACCTTC
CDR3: CASSFELMIYWDRGLYGYTF

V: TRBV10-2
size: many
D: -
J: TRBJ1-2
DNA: TGCGCCAGCAGCACAGGGAACTATGGCTACACCTTC
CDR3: CASSTGNYGYTF

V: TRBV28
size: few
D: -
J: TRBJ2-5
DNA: TGTGCCAGCAGTTTCCTACCCGCGGCGGTCGGTCGGGTTCGGGAGACCCAGTACTTC
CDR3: CASSFLPAAVGRVRETQYF

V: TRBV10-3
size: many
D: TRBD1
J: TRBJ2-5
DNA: TGTGCCATCAGGAGGGACAGATCTCAAGAGACCCAGTACTTC
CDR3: CAIRRDRSQETQYF

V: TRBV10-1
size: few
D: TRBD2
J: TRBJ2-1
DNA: TGCGCCAGCAGTGAGTCGAACCTAGCGGGGGTCTTGGAGCAGTTCTTC
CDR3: CASSESNLAGVLEQFF

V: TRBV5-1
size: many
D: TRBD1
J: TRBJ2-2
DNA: TGCGCCAGTAGTGACAGGGTTGACGCCGGGGAGCTGTTTTTT
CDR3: CASSDRVDAGELFF

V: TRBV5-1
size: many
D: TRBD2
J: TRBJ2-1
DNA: TGCGCCAGCAGCTTGGACCGGACTAGCGGGAACAATGAGCAGTTCTTC
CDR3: CASSLDRTSGNNEQFF

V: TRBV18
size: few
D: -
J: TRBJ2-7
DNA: TGTGCCAGCTCACCATCCACGTACTACGAGCAGTACTTC
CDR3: CASSPSTYYEQYF

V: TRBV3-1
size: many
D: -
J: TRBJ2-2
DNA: TGTGCCAGCAGCCAAATTTCGGCAGGGGTTAACACCGGGGAGCTGTTTTTT
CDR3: CASSQISAGVNTGELFF

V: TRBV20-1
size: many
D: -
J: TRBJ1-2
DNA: TGCAGTGCTAGAGATGTGGGGGGCCGAGCTAACTATGGCTACACCTTC
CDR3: CSARDVGGRANYGYTF

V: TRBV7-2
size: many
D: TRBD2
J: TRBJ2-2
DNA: TGTGCCAGCAGCCCGGGGGGGAAGGGCACCGGGGAGCTGTTTTTT
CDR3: CASSPGGKGTGELFF

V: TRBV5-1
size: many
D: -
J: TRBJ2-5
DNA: TGCGCCAGCAGCTTGGTTCCGCTCAGGGAGACCCAGTACTTC
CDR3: CASSLVPLRETQYF

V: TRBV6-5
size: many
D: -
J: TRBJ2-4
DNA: TGTGCCAGCAGAATTGGGGCGGGAGCCAAAAACATTCAGTACTTC
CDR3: CASRIGAGAKNIQYF

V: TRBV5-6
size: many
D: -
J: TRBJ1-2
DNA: TGTGCCAGCAGCCCGGACGGGGGCCGGCAAAACTATGGCTACACCTTC
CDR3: CASSPDGGRQNYGYTF

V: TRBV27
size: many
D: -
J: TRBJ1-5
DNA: TGTGCCAGCAGTTTGGAGGGGTCTTACAATCAGCCCCAGCATTTT
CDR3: CASSLEGSYNQPQHF

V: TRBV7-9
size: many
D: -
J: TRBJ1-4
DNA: TGTGCCAGCAGCTTAGGGGATGGGCGACCTAATGAAAAACTGTTTTTT
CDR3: CASSLGDGRPNEKLFF

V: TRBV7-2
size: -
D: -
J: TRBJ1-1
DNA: TGTGCCAGCAGCTACACGGGCACTGAAGCTTTCTTT
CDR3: CASSYTGTEAFF

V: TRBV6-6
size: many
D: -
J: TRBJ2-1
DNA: TGTGCCAGCAGTTTCACCGGCGTTAACAATGAGCAGTTCTTC
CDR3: CASSFTGVNNEQFF

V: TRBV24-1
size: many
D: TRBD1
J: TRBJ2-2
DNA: TGTGCCACCAGTGATCACCCCGCCGGGACAGGGAGGACCGGGGAGCTGTTTTTT
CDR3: CATSDHPAGTGRTGELFF

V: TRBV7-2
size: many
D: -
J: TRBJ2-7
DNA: TGTGCCAGCAGCCCCCCCGGGACACGTCGCTACGAGCAGTACTTC
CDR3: CASSPPGTRRYEQYF

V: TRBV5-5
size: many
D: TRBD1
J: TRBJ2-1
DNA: TGTGCCAGCAGCTTGGGCAGGGGGCCGAGCTCCTACAATGAGCAGTTCTTC
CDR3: CASSLGRGPSSYNEQFF

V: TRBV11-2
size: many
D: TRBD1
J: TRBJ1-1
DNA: TGTGCCAGCAGCTCAGGACAGGGGAAGGGAACTGAAGCTTTCTTT
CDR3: CASSSGQGKGTEAFF

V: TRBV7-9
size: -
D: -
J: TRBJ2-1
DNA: TGTGTCAGCAGCCGGTCAATGACACTGGACGAGCAGTTCTTC
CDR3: CVSSRSMTLDEQFF

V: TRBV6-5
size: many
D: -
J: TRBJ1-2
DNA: TGTGCCAGCAGTTACGGAGTTTTCTATGGCTACACCTTC
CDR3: CASSYGVFYGYTF

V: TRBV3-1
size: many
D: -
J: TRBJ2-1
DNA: TGTGCCAGCAGCCTAAGCCCCGGATTTTCCTACAATGAGCAGTTCTTC
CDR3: CASSLSPGFSYNEQFF

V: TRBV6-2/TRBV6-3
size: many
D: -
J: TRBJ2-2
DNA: TGTGCCAGCAACCGACAAGGCGGGACCGGGGAGCTGTTTTTT
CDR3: CASNRQGGTGELFF